What follows is one T cell receptor beta chain and its context. As yet, its antigen is unknown. The data belong to a study of T-cell memory formation after mild COVID-19. Background on the study: Most TCR clusters belonged to a single donor. Study results and limitations: Clones that contracted from day 15 to 85 had balanced CD4/CD8; later expanders were CD4+ biased. The CD4+ clones that contracted clustered mainly within CM and EM, and the CD8+ clones concentrated in EMRA.

This CDR3 is 11 amino acids long. Germline-derived CDR1 and CDR2 are SGHDT and YYEEEE. V was trimmed by 3 bases and J by 7 bases, leaving 7 bases between them. From 5'RACE with constant-segment primers came TCR alpha and TCR beta cDNA libraries that carried sample barcodes and UMIs. TCRdb itself ran the 5' RACE reads through MiXCR, one entry per CDR3 protein. This sample has 190,000 or so distinct CDR3 sequences, with 20% to 25% found just once. The chain combines TRBV5-6 with TRBJ2-5; D not certain. Input material: PBMCs or a T cell subset sorted from them (not recorded which). This clonotype was obtained from an adult woman who had mild COVID-19 (a few samples of this study predate the infection). Cell type and time point are not known. CDR3 bases: TGTGCCAGCAGCTCCGATGGGACCCAGTACTTC. It codes for CASSSDGTQYF. Complete variable domain (other parts from reference TRBV5-6 and TRBJ2-5): DAGVTQSPTHLIKTRGQQVTLRCSPKSGHDTVSWYQQALGQGPQFIFQYYEEEERQRGNFPDRFSGHQFPNYSSELNVNALLLGDSALYLCASSSDGTQYFGPGTRLLVL.